The 26 T cell receptor beta chains below were found in one sample sequenced in a study of blood T cells in healthy people across ages. Alongside a J-beta primer mix, a sample-barcoded 5' primer served in a second PCR lasting about 7 to 11 cycles. TCRdb used MiXCR to reprocess the 5' RACE reads, holding one entry per CDR3 protein. The sample lists about 1.6 million distinct CDR3 sequences; about 35% were seen once. The source material was blood. The receptors shown here come from a woman aged 30 to 39 in good health.

V is TRBV20-1 and J is TRBJ1-5, with TRBD1 matching over 9 bases. The V gene's germline CDR1 is DFQATT and CDR2 SNEGSKA (reference sequence). The ends lost 4 bases at V and 6 bases at J; junction bases unmatched: 7. The CDR3 spans 14 residues. For the CDR3, the DNA is TGCAGTGCTATGGGACAGGGATGGAGTCAGCCCCAGCATTTT. Its protein product is CSAMGQGWSQPQHF.

This clonotype was counted only a few times. This chain joins TRBV20-1 and TRBJ2-2, with D hard to call. Germline-derived CDR1 and CDR2 are DFQATT and SNEGSKA (reference sequence). With 0 bases removed from V and 1 base from J, the gap between germline ends came to 9 bases. The CDR3 consists of 15 residues. For the CDR3, the DNA is TGCAGTGCTAGAGATGTCAAGCGGAACACCGGGGAGCTGTTTTTT. This sequence encodes CSARDVKRNTGELFF.

This clonotype has just one count. One base away lies a much larger clone, so this may be a sequencing read error. The V and J genes are TRBV5-6 and TRBJ2-1; D not resolved. There are 12 residues in the CDR3. V gave up 3 bases and J gave up 9 bases, with 10 bases separating them. Germline V gives CDR1 SGHDT, CDR2 YYEEEE. CDR3 nucleotides: TGTGCCAGCAGCTCGGTTCAGCGTGAGCAGTTCTTC. Amino acids: CASSSVQREQFF.

The chain joins TRBV4-2 to TRBJ2-7, with 9 bases matching TRBD2. The ends lost 6 bases at V and 2 bases at J; junction bases unmatched: 8. This CDR3 spans 15 amino acids. CDR1 and CDR2 from the germline V gene are LGHNA and YNFKEQ. The CDR3 nucleotides are TGTGCCAGCAGTGGCGTTTCTAGCGGGACCTACGAGCAGTACTTC. Its translation is CASSGVSSGTYEQYF.

The chain joins TRBV20-1 to TRBJ2-7, with unresolved D. CDR1 is DFQATT, CDR2 SNEGSKA, per germline (reference sequence). The V gene lost 0 bases and the J gene lost 3 bases, with 12 bases spanning the gap. The CDR3 spans 14 residues. Here the CDR3 reads CSARDPYTFYEQYF. CDR3 DNA sequence: TGCAGTGCTAGAGATCCCTACACCTTCTACGAGCAGTACTTC.

The V call is TRBV6-5, the J call TRBJ2-3; D gene ambiguous. V lost 0 bases, J lost 0 bases, and 7 bases lay in between. Per the germline V gene, CDR1 is MNHEY and CDR2 is SVGAGI. This CDR3 is built from 15 residues. CDR3 loop: CASSYSDGSTDTQYF. In DNA form, the CDR3 reads TGTGCCAGCAGTTACTCGGACGGAAGCACAGATACGCAGTATTTT.

This clonotype was seen ten or more times. The rearrangement links TRBV5-1 to TRBJ2-7; 7 bases align to TRBD1. V shed 4 bases and J 3 bases; nucleotides not matched to a gene: 10. The CDR3 is 15 amino acids. Germline V CDR1 and CDR2: SGHRS, YFSETQ. CDR3 sequence: CASSLAGTEIYEQYF. In nucleotides, the CDR3 is TGCGCCAGCAGCCTTGCCGGGACAGAAATCTACGAGCAGTACTTC. The full variable domain, with the rest looked up from reference TRBV5-1 and TRBJ2-7, is KAGVTQTPRYLIKTRGQQVTLSCSPISGHRSVSWYQQTPGQGLQFLFEYFSETQRNKGNFPGRFSGRQFSNSRSEMNVSTLELGDSALYLCASSLAGTEIYEQYFGPGTRLTVT.

The chain links TRBV24-1 to TRBJ2-5; D is undetermined. Germline-derived CDR1 and CDR2 are KGHDR and SFDVKD. V gave up 3 bases and J gave up 3 bases, with 16 bases separating them. The CDR3 loop spans 16 amino acids. The CDR3 DNA reads as TGTGCCACCAGTGATCCAGGTGGCGTGTGGGAAGAGACCCAGTACTTC. Its protein product is CATSDPGGVWEETQYF.

This clonotype was counted a few times. The chain is built from TRBV5-1 and TRBJ2-1, with D perhaps TRBD1 (6 bases). CDR3 size: 14 residues. The V and J ends lost 4 bases and 5 bases respectively, with 13 bases between them. Germline CDR1 reads SGHRS; CDR2 reads YFSETQ. As DNA, the CDR3 is TGCGCCAGCAGCGAAGGGACAAATAACAATGAGCAGTTCTTC. Amino acids: CASSEGTNNNEQFF.

The rearrangement joins TRBV11-2 to TRBJ1-1; no clear D gene. The CDR3 runs to 13 residues. V shed 4 bases and J shed 4 bases, with 10 bases lying between them. Germline V gene lookup returns CDR1 SGHAT and CDR2 FQNNGV. CDR3 residues: CASSSHLGTEAFF. In nucleotides, the CDR3 is TGTGCCAGCAGCTCCCATCTCGGCACTGAAGCTTTCTTT. Full variable domain (outside the CDR3, taken from reference TRBV11-2 and TRBJ1-1): EAGVAQSPRYKIIEKRQSVAFWCNPISGHATLYWYQQILGQGPKLLIQFQNNGVVDDSQLPKDRFSAERLKGVDSTLKIQPAKLEDSAVYLCASSSHLGTEAFFGQGTRLTVV.

This clonotype occurred a few times. This sequence joins TRBV6-1 and TRBJ2-7; 12 nucleotides match TRBD2. CDR3 length: 14 amino acids. Germline V gives CDR1 MNHNS, CDR2 SASEGT. Germline trimming cut 8 bases from V and 3 bases from J; bases unmatched to any gene: 5. The CDR3, as DNA: TGTGCCAGCTTTCCGGGACTAGCGGGCTACGAGCAGTACTTC. Translating gives CASFPGLAGYEQYF.

The chain is built from TRBV3-1 and TRBJ1-1; possible D gene TRBD1, 6 bases. The CDR3 contains 14 residues. V was pared by 1 base and J by 1 base, with 7 bases between. Germline CDR1 reads LGHDT; CDR2 reads YNNKEL (reference sequence). In DNA, the CDR3 is TGTGCCAGCAGCCAAGCAGGGGCGAACACTGAAGCTTTCTTT. Encoded protein: CASSQAGANTEAFF.

The chain has TRBV20-1 and TRBJ2-1; D not certain. In germline, CDR1 is DFQATT, CDR2 SNEGSKA (reference sequence). This CDR3 region has 14 residues. The V end was cut by 1 base, the J end by 0 bases, with 7 bases between. DNA of the CDR3: TGCAGTGCTAGAGCCCCGAACTCCTACAATGAGCAGTTCTTC. Translated, it gives CSARAPNSYNEQFF.

The rearrangement links TRBV7-3 to TRBJ2-1, with D maybe TRBD2 (5 bases). The CDR3 loop spans 10 amino acids. The V gene lost 3 bases and the J gene lost 13 bases, with 7 bases spanning the gap. Germline V lookup: CDR1 SGHTA, CDR2 FQGTGA. CDR3 bases: TGTGCCAGCAGCTTGGAGGTACAGTTCTTC. The encoded protein is CASSLEVQFF.

The genes are TRBV7-3 and TRBJ2-3, with D possibly TRBD2 on 6 matching bases. Trimming left V 2 bases short and J 0 bases short, with 12 bases between. CDR3 length: 16 amino acids. Germline values: CDR1 SGHTA, CDR2 FQGTGA. The CDR3 DNA follows: TGTGCCAGCAGCTTATTCGGGAGAGGGAGCACAGATACGCAGTATTTT. This codes for CASSLFGRGSTDTQYF.

A few counts support this clonotype. The chain links TRBV7-2 to TRBJ1-2, with D possibly being TRBD1 (5 bases). Trimming pared 1 base from V and 8 bases from J, leaving 23 bases between. There are 17 residues in the CDR3. Looked up from germline, CDR1 is SGHTA and CDR2 is FQGNSA. Here the CDR3 DNA reads TGTGCCAGCAGCTTAGAACCAATGGGAGGGGCCGTAGGGGGCTACACCTTC. This codes for CASSLEPMGGAVGGYTF.

In the case of this clonotype: A read error may produce the germline difference seen at one junction end. V is TRBV20-1 and J is TRBJ1-1; D not resolved. The germline gives CDR1 DFQATT, CDR2 SNEGSKA (reference sequence). The CDR3 sequence is 14 residues long. The CDR3 nucleotides are TGCAATGCTAGAGAGGGAGATCCAAACACTGAAGCTTTCTTT. It encodes CNAREGDPNTEAFF.

This chain uses TRBV5-1 with TRBJ1-2; 7 positions match TRBD1. Trimming cost V 4 bases and J 0 bases; bases outside gene matches: 6. The CDR3 runs to 15 residues. Germline loops: CDR1 SGHRS, CDR2 YFSETQ. The CDR3 is CASSPDGQANYGYTF. CDR3 nucleotides: TGCGCCAGCAGCCCTGATGGACAGGCTAACTATGGCTACACCTTC.

This clonotype was observed at least ten times. The chain combines TRBV5-1 with TRBJ2-7, with D perhaps matching TRBD2 (6 bases). Trimming took 2 bases from V and 6 from J, leaving 9 bases between them. The CDR3 runs to 12 residues. From germline, CDR1 is SGHRS and CDR2 YFSETQ. CDR3 coding DNA: TGCGCCAGCAGCTTTTCTAGCGTCGAGCAGTACTTC. Its translation is CASSFSSVEQYF.

The chain is built from TRBV10-3 and TRBJ2-1, with D unclear. The CDR3 covers 13 residues. V dropped 10 bases and J dropped 5 bases, with 15 bases sitting between them. Germline lookup yields CDR1 ENHRY and CDR2 SYGVKD. CDR3 region: CATNFAADNEQFF. For the CDR3, the DNA is TGTGCCACCAACTTTGCCGCAGACAATGAGCAGTTCTTC.

Ten or more counts support this clonotype. The chain has TRBV4-1 and TRBJ2-7; possibly TRBD1 or TRBD2 for D (5 bases each). This CDR3 region has 12 residues. Germline CDR1 MGHRA, CDR2 YSYEKL. The V end was cut by 6 bases, the J end by 5 bases, with 11 bases between. CDR3 sequence reads: CASRGPSHEQYF. DNA of the CDR3: TGCGCCAGCAGGGGACCGTCCCACGAGCAGTACTTC.

This clonotype has only a few counts. The chain recombines TRBV20-1 with TRBJ1-1, with a tentative D call TRBD1 (5 bases). The CDR3 runs 16 residues. Germline CDR1 and CDR2: DFQATT and SNEGSKA (reference sequence). The V end was cut by 2 bases, the J end by 1 base, with 17 bases between. DNA of the CDR3: TGCAGTGCTAGAAGGGGCCCCCAGGGTGGGAACACTGAAGCTTTCTTT. Its protein is CSARRGPQGGNTEAFF.

Details on this clonotype: A much larger clone lies a single base off, so this may be a read error. The V and J genes are TRBV19 and TRBJ1-5, with 9 bases aligning to TRBD1. CDR1 is LNHDA and CDR2 is SQIVND in the germline V gene (reference sequence). Trimming took 5 bases from V and 5 from J; bases not matched to a gene: 7. The CDR3 has 15 residues. The CDR3, as DNA: TGTGCCAGTAGTGTCTCCGGGACAGGGCATCAGCCCCAGCATTTT. This sequence encodes CASSVSGTGHQPQHF.

This clonotype showed up just a few times. J is TRBJ2-7 and V is TRBV9, with D tentatively TRBD2 (6 bases). V shed 4 bases and J shed 3 bases, with 17 bases lying between them. CDR3 length: 15 residues. In germline, CDR1 is SGDLS, CDR2 YYNGEE. The CDR3 reads CASSPFGGKVYEQYF. The CDR3, as DNA: TGTGCCAGCAGCCCCTTTGGGGGGAAGGTCTACGAGCAGTACTTC.

Only a few counts were recorded for this clonotype. The V call is TRBV4-2, the J call TRBJ1-1; a possible D gene is TRBD1 (5 bases). Germline values: CDR1 LGHNA, CDR2 YNFKEQ. The V and J ends lost 1 base and 10 bases respectively, with 7 bases between them. CDR3 length: 11 amino acids. This CDR3 is CASSQGGGAFF. CDR3 coding DNA: TGTGCCAGCAGCCAAGGGGGGGGAGCTTTCTTT.

The chain joins TRBV28 to TRBJ1-6; 8 nucleotides align to TRBD1. Looked up from germline, CDR1 is MDHEN and CDR2 is SYDVKM. This CDR3 region has 15 residues. The ends lost 6 bases at V and 12 bases at J; junction bases unmatched: 13. CDR3 in DNA: TGTGCCAGCAGCTCCGAACGGACAGGGAGAGTACCCCTCCACTTT. This translates into CASSSERTGRVPLHF.